The 31 T cell receptor beta chains reported below all come from one sample, sequenced in a study of high-grade serous ovarian cancer treatment subgroups. Clones were read by immunoSEQ multiplex PCR, and TCRdb kept only the in-frame ones, dropping some. The repertoire holds 10,000 to 15,000 clones, with around 90% as singletons. The tumor samples were collected prior to definitive surgery or chemotherapy. The sequenced material came from tumor tissue. The receptor set was obtained from a human donor with high-grade serous ovarian cancer.

The V call is TRBV19, the J call TRBJ2-3; TRBD2 aligns across 7 bases. The J segment lost 0 bases and the V segment lost 9 bases, leaving 6 bases of the junction unmatched. Germline V gene lookup returns CDR1 LNHDA and CDR2 SQIVND (reference sequence). CDR3 length: 14 amino acids. The CDR3 loop is CASHRAGSTDTQYF. As DNA, the CDR3 is TGTGCCAGCCACCGAGCGGGGAGCACAGATACGCAGTATTTT.

The chain joins TRBV29-1 to TRBJ2-1; 11 bases are shared with TRBD2. J gave up 6 bases and V 2 bases, and 6 bases lay outside the gene matches. Germline CDR1 reads SQVTM; CDR2 reads ANQGSEA. CDR3 length equals 15 residues. CDR3 nucleotides: TGCAGCGTTGAACCGGGACTAGCGGTGGGCAATGAGCAGTTCTTC. It is translated as CSVEPGLAVGNEQFF.

The rearrangement joins TRBV28 to TRBJ1-1; D remains ambiguous. CDR1 MDHEN and CDR2 SYDVKM come from the germline V gene. The CDR3 runs to 13 residues. Trimming pared 5 bases from V and 2 bases from J, leaving 9 bases between. In DNA form, the CDR3 reads TGTGCCAGCAGTCGCAGGCTCAACACTGAAGCTTTCTTT. Amino acid sequence: CASSRRLNTEAFF. Supplemented by reference TRBV28 and TRBJ1-1, the full variable domain reads DVKVTQSSRYLVKRTGEKVFLECVQDMDHENMFWYRQDPGLGLRLIYFSYDVKMKEKGDIPEGYSVSREKKERFSLILESASTNQTSMYLCASSRRLNTEAFFGQGTRLTVV.

The chain carries TRBV28 and TRBJ1-4, with D unclear. The CDR3 length is 14 residues. V dropped 2 bases and J dropped 6 bases, with 10 bases sitting between them. From germline, CDR1 is MDHEN and CDR2 SYDVKM. The CDR3 loop is CASSLSYGDEKLFF. Here the CDR3 DNA reads TGTGCCAGCAGTTTAAGCTATGGGGATGAAAAACTGTTTTTT. Full variable domain (remainder filled in from reference TRBV28 and TRBJ1-4): DVKVTQSSRYLVKRTGEKVFLECVQDMDHENMFWYRQDPGLGLRLIYFSYDVKMKEKGDIPEGYSVSREKKERFSLILESASTNQTSMYLCASSLSYGDEKLFFGSGTQLSVL.

The sample holds one count of this clone. This chain connects TRBV6-5 to TRBJ2-4; 7 bases align to TRBD1. J lost 6 bases, V lost 5 bases, and 7 bases had no gene match. Germline CDR1 is MNHEY and CDR2 is SVGAGI. The CDR3 runs 14 residues. CDR3 sequence: CASSARRGRNIQYF. Written as DNA, the CDR3 is TGTGCCAGCAGTGCCCGCAGGGGGAGAAACATTCAGTACTTC.

This chain connects TRBV10-1 to TRBJ2-2; D gene ambiguous. The CDR3 contains 16 residues. Trimming took 0 bases from V and 4 from J, leaving 12 bases between them. The germline gives CDR1 WNHNN, CDR2 SYGVQD (reference sequence). DNA for the CDR3: TGCGCCAGCAGTGAGTCGTTTGGCTGGAGCACCGGGGAGCTGTTTTTT. The encoded protein is CASSESFGWSTGELFF.

The chain is built from TRBV20-1 and TRBJ1-2; D ambiguous. Trimming stripped 0 bases from V and 6 bases from J, with 5 bases between. This CDR3 has 11 amino acids. Germline V lookup: CDR1 DFQATT, CDR2 SNEGSKA (reference sequence). The CDR3 DNA is TGCAGTGCTAGAGATCTAGATGGCTACACCTTC. This codes for CSARDLDGYTF.

The V call is TRBV9, the J call TRBJ1-6; 7 bases map to TRBD1. CDR1 is SGDLS and CDR2 is YYNGEE in the germline V gene. There are 16 residues in the CDR3. The V segment lost 3 bases and the J segment 6 bases; nucleotides outside the gene matches: 9. Written as DNA, the CDR3 is TGTGCCAGCAGCGACCCACCGGGACAGCTTAATTCACCCCTCCACTTT. Its translation is CASSDPPGQLNSPLHF.

The chain carries TRBV27 and TRBJ1-5; no clear D gene. Per the germline V gene, CDR1 is MNHEY and CDR2 is SMNVEV (reference sequence). Deletions cut 2 bases from V and 2 bases from J, with 7 bases between. The length of the CDR3 is 14 residues. CDR3 region: CASSLGWGNQPQHF. The CDR3 coding sequence is TGTGCCAGCAGTTTAGGGTGGGGCAATCAGCCCCAGCATTTT.

The V call is TRBV2, the J call TRBJ2-1; D possibly corresponds to TRBD2 (6 bases). Germline-derived CDR1 and CDR2 are SNHLY and FYNNEI. V was trimmed by 4 bases and J by 3 bases, leaving 13 bases between them. The CDR3 is 15 residues long. CDR3 amino acids: CASSGAGRFYNEQFF. Here the CDR3 DNA reads TGTGCCAGCAGTGGGGCAGGGAGGTTCTACAATGAGCAGTTCTTC.

The chain combines TRBV6-5 with TRBJ1-6; D call uncertain. Trimming stripped 6 bases from V and 0 bases from J, with 9 bases between. Germline CDR1 reads MNHEY; CDR2 reads SVGAGI. The CDR3 is 15 amino acids. The CDR3 coding sequence is TGTGCCAGCAGATCTGGGAGCTCCTATAATTCACCCCTCCACTTT. It encodes CASRSGSSYNSPLHF.

The chain joins TRBV11-3 to TRBJ1-2; 7 bases align to TRBD1. V lost 1 base, J lost 4 bases, and 0 bases stayed unmatched. CDR3 length: 13 residues. Germline V lookup: CDR1 SGHNT, CDR2 YENEEA. This chain's CDR3 is CASSLGQGYGYTF. In nucleotides, the CDR3 is TGTGCCAGCAGCTTAGGACAGGGCTATGGCTACACCTTC. Full variable domain (rest looked up from reference TRBV11-3 and TRBJ1-2): EAGVVQSPRYKIIEKKQPVAFWCNPISGHNTLYWYLQNLGQGPELLIRYENEEAVDDSQLPKDRFSAERLKGVDSTLKIQPAELGDSAVYLCASSLGQGYGYTFGSGTRLTVV.

The chain uses TRBV2 and TRBJ1-6; D is undetermined. The CDR3 has 11 residues. Trimming stripped 4 bases from V and 9 bases from J, with 4 bases between. Germline CDR1 reads SNHLY; CDR2 reads FYNNEI. CDR3 sequence: CASSVLSPLHF. The CDR3 coding sequence is TGTGCCAGCAGTGTTCTTTCACCCCTCCACTTT.

The V and J genes are TRBV30 and TRBJ2-5; a weak D match, TRBD2 (5 bases). Trimming stripped 4 bases from V and 2 bases from J, with 17 bases between. Germline V CDR1 and CDR2: GTSNPN, SVGIG (reference sequence). This CDR3 spans 15 amino acids. The CDR3 spells CAWNPLGREQETQYF. CDR3 sequence (DNA): TGTGCCTGGAACCCGCTTGGACGGGAACAAGAGACCCAGTACTTC. Full variable domain (rest looked up from reference TRBV30 and TRBJ2-5): SQTIHQWPATLVQPVGSPLSLECTVEGTSNPNLYWYRQAAGRGLQLLFYSVGIGQISSEVPQNLSASRPQDRQFILSSKKLLLSDSGFYLCAWNPLGREQETQYFGPGTRLLVL.

V is TRBV6-5 and J is TRBJ1-2, with D possibly matching TRBD1 (5 bases). The CDR3 is made up of 14 amino acids. The V end was cut by 5 bases, the J end by 3 bases, with 13 bases between. The V gene's germline CDR1 is MNHEY and CDR2 SVGAGI. For the CDR3, the DNA is TGTGCCAGCAGTAACAAAGGGGCTGACTATGGCTACACCTTC. Amino acid sequence: CASSNKGADYGYTF.

J is TRBJ1-5 and V is TRBV5-5, with D unresolved. With 0 bases removed from V and 5 bases from J, the gap between germline ends came to 6 bases. The CDR3 sequence is 13 residues long. Germline values: CDR1 SGHKS, CDR2 YYEKEE (reference sequence). The CDR3 nucleotides are TGTGCCAGCAGCTTGGCCCAGGATCAGCCCCAGCATTTT. It is translated as CASSLAQDQPQHF.

This clone was counted only a few times. V usage is TRBV4-3 and J usage is TRBJ2-2; D possibly corresponds to TRBD2 (5 bases). The CDR3 has 19 amino acids. CDR1 is LGHNA and CDR2 is YSLEER in the germline V gene. The V gene lost 1 base and the J gene lost 0 bases, with 18 bases spanning the gap. The CDR3 spells CASSQVGGRSISNTGELFF. CDR3 DNA sequence: TGCGCCAGCAGCCAAGTTGGAGGCAGGTCAATTTCGAACACCGGGGAGCTGTTTTTT.

The V and J genes are TRBV19 and TRBJ1-6; the D is unclear. Trimming pared 3 bases from V and 7 bases from J, leaving 22 bases between. Germline CDR1 LNHDA, CDR2 SQIVND (reference sequence). The CDR3 runs to 18 residues. CDR3 in DNA: TGTGCCAGTAGTATTATTGTATCCGGAGGGCGAGGGAATTCACCCCTCCACTTT. Translated: CASSIIVSGGRGNSPLHF.

This sequence joins TRBV6-1 and TRBJ2-3; no reliable D call. This CDR3 region has 15 residues. Germline V gene sequence: CDR1 MNHNS, CDR2 SASEGT. The V end was cut by 0 bases, the J end by 2 bases, with 9 bases between. CDR3 nucleotide sequence: TGTGCCAGCAGTGAAGCTTTCGGGTTCACAGATACGCAGTATTTT. Encoded protein: CASSEAFGFTDTQYF.

J is TRBJ1-2 and V is TRBV2; D not resolved. The germline V gene encodes CDR1 SNHLY and CDR2 FYNNEI. The CDR3 contains 16 residues. Trimming cost V 2 bases and J 4 bases, with 17 bases left between them. The CDR3 sequence is CASSEFSSLTGYGYTF. In DNA form, the CDR3 reads TGTGCCAGCAGTGAATTTTCCTCCCTCACGGGCTATGGCTACACCTTC. Drawing the rest from reference TRBV2 and TRBJ1-2, the complete variable domain is EPEVTQTPSHQVTQMGQEVILRCVPISNHLYFYWYRQILGQKVEFLVSFYNNEISEKSEIFDDQFSVERPDGSNFTLKIRSTKLEDSAMYFCASSEFSSLTGYGYTFGSGTRLTVV.

The chain uses TRBV5-6 and TRBJ2-7; unclear D gene. CDR3 length: 13 amino acids. Trimming took off 4 bases at V and 4 bases at J, with 12 bases between the two ends. Germline-derived CDR1 and CDR2 are SGHDT and YYEEEE. The CDR3 region is CASSPYSSYEQYF. Here the CDR3 DNA reads TGTGCCAGCAGCCCCTACAGCAGTTACGAGCAGTACTTC.

The V call is TRBV5-6, the J call TRBJ2-4; D gene unclear. This CDR3 has 14 residues. The V end lost 4 bases, the J end lost 0 bases, and 8 bases lay between the germline ends. Germline values: CDR1 SGHDT, CDR2 YYEEEE. CDR3 protein: CASSPPGAKNIQYF. In DNA form, the CDR3 reads TGTGCCAGCAGCCCGCCGGGAGCCAAAAACATTCAGTACTTC.

The chain joins TRBV7-2 to TRBJ2-3; D not certain. The CDR3 sequence is 13 residues long. Deletions cut 1 base from V and 4 bases from J, with 6 bases between. Germline CDR1 and CDR2: SGHTA and FQGNSA. The CDR3 reads CASSLGAADTQYF. DNA for the CDR3: TGTGCCAGCAGCTTAGGGGCGGCAGATACGCAGTATTTT.

The CDR3 DNA reads as TGCGCCAGCAGCCAAGATTCCCGAAGAGGATTGTTTTTT. Translated: CASSQDSRRGLFF. V and J are TRBV4-3 and TRBJ1-4; D not resolved. The germline V gene has CDR1 LGHNA and CDR2 YSLEER. The CDR3 runs to 13 residues. V lost 0 bases to trimming and J lost 15 bases, with 14 bases between them.

The chain couples TRBV6-6 to TRBJ1-6, with D unclear. Trimming removed 0 bases at V and 7 bases at J, with 13 bases between. The germline CDR1 and CDR2 sequences are MNHNY and SVGAGI (reference sequence). The CDR3 runs 16 residues. The CDR3 is CASSYSTSSSNSPLHF. Written as DNA, the CDR3 is TGTGCCAGCAGTTACTCGACATCGTCCTCCAATTCACCCCTCCACTTT.

This clone came up a few times. The gene calls are TRBV21-1 and TRBJ2-2; no DNA check was done on the table's D call, TRBD1. TRBV21-1 is designated a pseudogene. This CDR3 spans 19 amino acids. Here the CDR3 reads CASSKAGSQGTNYTGELFF. The CDR3 nucleotides are TGTGCCAGCAGCAAAGCTGGGTCACAGGGAACCAATTACACCGGGGAGCTGTTTTTT.

The chain recombines TRBV7-9 with TRBJ2-5; D is perhaps TRBD1 (5 bases). With 5 bases removed from V and 7 bases from J, the gap between germline ends came to 23 bases. CDR1 is SEHNR and CDR2 is FQNEAQ in the germline V gene (reference sequence). This CDR3 region has 16 residues. CDR3 region: CASSPTRRQGIGTQYF. CDR3 DNA: TGTGCCAGCAGCCCGACACGCAGGCAGGGCATAGGGACCCAGTACTTC.

The chain uses TRBV6-5 and TRBJ2-5, with 11 bases identical to TRBD1. J lost 4 bases, V lost 7 bases, and 8 bases had no gene match. The germline gives CDR1 MNHEY, CDR2 SVGAGI. The CDR3 has 15 residues. The CDR3 DNA follows: TGTGCCAGCACCGACCGGACAGGGGGCATAGAGACCCAGTACTTC. Encoded protein: CASTDRTGGIETQYF.

This chain uses TRBV7-2 with TRBJ2-1; a weak D match, TRBD1 (6 bases). Trimming cost V 5 bases and J 1 base, with 12 bases left between them. Germline values: CDR1 SGHTA, CDR2 FQGNSA. CDR3 length: 15 amino acids. CDR3 coding DNA: TGTGCCAGCAGCCCAGGGGTAAGGTCCTACAATGAGCAGTTCTTC. Translated: CASSPGVRSYNEQFF. The full variable domain, completed using reference TRBV7-2 and TRBJ2-1, is GAGVSQSPSNKVTEKGKDVELRCDPISGHTALYWYRQSLGQGLEFLIYFQGNSAPDKSGLPSDRFSAERTGGSVSTLTIQRTQQEDSAVYLCASSPGVRSYNEQFFGPGTRLTVL.

This chain uses TRBV4-2 with TRBJ2-3; the D gene is possibly TRBD1 (6 bases). The CDR3 loop spans 17 amino acids. V lost 4 bases and J 0 bases, leaving 17 bases between the germline ends. Per the germline V gene, CDR1 is LGHNA and CDR2 is YNFKEQ. The CDR3 reads CASSPTGRLSSTDTQYF. The CDR3 bases are TGTGCCAGCAGCCCGACAGGACGCCTCTCTAGCACAGATACGCAGTATTTT.

The V gene is TRBV5-1, the J gene TRBJ2-2; 13 bases agree with TRBD2. Germline CDR1 reads SGHRS; CDR2 reads YFSETQ. The CDR3 spans 16 residues. J gave up 7 bases and V 5 bases, and 8 bases lay outside the gene matches. The CDR3, as DNA: TGCGCCAGCAGGGAGGGACTAGCGGGGATCCACGGGGAGCTGTTTTTT. Translating it yields CASREGLAGIHGELFF.